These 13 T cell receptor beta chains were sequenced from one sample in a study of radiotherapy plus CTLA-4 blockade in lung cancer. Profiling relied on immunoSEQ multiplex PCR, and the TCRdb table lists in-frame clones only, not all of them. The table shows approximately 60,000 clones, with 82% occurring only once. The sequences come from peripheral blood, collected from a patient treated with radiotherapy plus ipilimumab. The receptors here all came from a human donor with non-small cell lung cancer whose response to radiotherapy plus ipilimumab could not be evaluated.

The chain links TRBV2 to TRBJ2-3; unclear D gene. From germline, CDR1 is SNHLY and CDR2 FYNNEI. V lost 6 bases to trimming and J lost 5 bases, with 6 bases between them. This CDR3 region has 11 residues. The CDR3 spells CASRERDTQYF. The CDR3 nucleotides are TGTGCCAGCAGGGAGAGAGATACGCAGTATTTT.

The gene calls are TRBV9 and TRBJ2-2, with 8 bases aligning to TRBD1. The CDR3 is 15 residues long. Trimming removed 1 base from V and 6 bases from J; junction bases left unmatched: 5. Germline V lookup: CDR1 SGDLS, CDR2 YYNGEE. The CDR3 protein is CASSVQQGGAGELFF. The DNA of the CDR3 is TGTGCCAGCAGCGTACAACAGGGGGGCGCCGGGGAGCTGTTTTTT. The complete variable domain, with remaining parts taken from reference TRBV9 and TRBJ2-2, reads DSGVTQTPKHLITATGQRVTLRCSPRSGDLSVYWYQQSLDQGLQFLIQYYNGEERAKGNILERFSAQQFPDLHSELNLSSLELGDSALYFCASSVQQGGAGELFFGEGSRLTVL.

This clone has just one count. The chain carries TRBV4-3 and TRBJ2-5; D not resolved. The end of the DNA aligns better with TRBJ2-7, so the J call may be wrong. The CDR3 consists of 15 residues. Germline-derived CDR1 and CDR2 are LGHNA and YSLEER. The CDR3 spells CASSQARNQAYEQYF. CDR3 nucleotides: TGCGCCAGCAGCCAAGCTAGGAACCAAGCCTACGAGCAGTACTTC.

CDR3 DNA sequence: TGTGCCAGCAGTTTCCGGGACACCTCCTACGAGCAGTACTTC. Protein: CASSFRDTSYEQYF. The chain employs TRBV7-2 and TRBJ2-7; D may be TRBD1 (6 bases). CDR3 size: 14 residues. V lost 6 bases and J 0 bases, leaving 12 bases between the germline ends. Germline CDR1 SGHTA, CDR2 FQGNSA.

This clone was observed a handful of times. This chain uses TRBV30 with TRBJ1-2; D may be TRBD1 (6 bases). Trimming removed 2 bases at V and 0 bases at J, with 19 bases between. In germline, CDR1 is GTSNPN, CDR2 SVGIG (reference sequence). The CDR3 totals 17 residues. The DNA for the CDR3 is TGTGCCTGGAGTTCACCCCGGAAGGGGGAAGCTAACTATGGCTACACCTTC. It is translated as CAWSSPRKGEANYGYTF.

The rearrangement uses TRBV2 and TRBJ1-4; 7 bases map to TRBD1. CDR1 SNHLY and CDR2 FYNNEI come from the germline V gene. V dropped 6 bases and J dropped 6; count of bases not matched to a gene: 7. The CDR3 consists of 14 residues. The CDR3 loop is CASRDRETHEKLFF. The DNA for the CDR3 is TGTGCCAGCAGAGACAGGGAGACCCATGAAAAACTGTTTTTT.

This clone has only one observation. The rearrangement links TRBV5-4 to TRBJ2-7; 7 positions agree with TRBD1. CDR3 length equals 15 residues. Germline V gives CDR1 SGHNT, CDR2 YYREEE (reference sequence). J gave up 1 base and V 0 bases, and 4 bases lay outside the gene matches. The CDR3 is CASSLAGQPSYEQYF. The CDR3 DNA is TGTGCCAGCAGCTTGGCGGGACAGCCATCCTACGAGCAGTACTTC.

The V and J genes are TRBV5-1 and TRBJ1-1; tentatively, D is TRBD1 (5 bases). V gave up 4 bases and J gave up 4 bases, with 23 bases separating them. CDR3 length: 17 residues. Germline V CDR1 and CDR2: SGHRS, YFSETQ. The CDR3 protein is CASSVSGGIGGGTEAFF. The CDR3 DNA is TGCGCCAGCAGCGTGTCCGGAGGGATAGGCGGGGGCACTGAAGCTTTCTTT.

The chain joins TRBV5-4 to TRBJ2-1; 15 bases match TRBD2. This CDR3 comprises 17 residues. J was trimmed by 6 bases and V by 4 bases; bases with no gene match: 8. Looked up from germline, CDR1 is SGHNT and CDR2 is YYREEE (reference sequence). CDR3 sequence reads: CASSVGLAGGLSNEQFF. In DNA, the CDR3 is TGTGCCAGCAGCGTTGGACTAGCGGGGGGGTTGAGCAATGAGCAGTTCTTC.

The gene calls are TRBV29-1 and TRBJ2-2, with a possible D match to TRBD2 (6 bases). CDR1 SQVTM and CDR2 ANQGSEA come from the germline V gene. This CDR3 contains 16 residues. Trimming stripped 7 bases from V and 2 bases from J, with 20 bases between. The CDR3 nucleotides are TGCAGCGAGACTAGGACACCCACTACCAACACCGGGGAGCTGTTTTTT. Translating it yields CSETRTPTTNTGELFF.

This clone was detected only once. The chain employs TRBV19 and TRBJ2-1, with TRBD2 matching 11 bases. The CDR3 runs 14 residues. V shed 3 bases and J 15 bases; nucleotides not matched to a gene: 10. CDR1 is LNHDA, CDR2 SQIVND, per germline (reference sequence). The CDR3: CASSITTSGGLLFF. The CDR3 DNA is TGTGCCAGTAGTATTACCACTAGCGGGGGCCTATTGTTCTTC.

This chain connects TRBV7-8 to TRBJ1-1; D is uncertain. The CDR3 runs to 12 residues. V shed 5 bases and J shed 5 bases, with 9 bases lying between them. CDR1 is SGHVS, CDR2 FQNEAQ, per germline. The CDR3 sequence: CASSPTGTEAFF. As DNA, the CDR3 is TGTGCCAGCAGCCCCACGGGTACTGAAGCTTTCTTT.

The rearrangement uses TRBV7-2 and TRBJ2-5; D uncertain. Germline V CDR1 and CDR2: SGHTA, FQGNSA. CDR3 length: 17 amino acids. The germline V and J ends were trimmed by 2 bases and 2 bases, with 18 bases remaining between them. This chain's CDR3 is CASSLHSGSVGQETQYF. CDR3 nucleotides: TGTGCCAGCAGCTTACACTCGGGTTCGGTTGGGCAAGAGACCCAGTACTTC.